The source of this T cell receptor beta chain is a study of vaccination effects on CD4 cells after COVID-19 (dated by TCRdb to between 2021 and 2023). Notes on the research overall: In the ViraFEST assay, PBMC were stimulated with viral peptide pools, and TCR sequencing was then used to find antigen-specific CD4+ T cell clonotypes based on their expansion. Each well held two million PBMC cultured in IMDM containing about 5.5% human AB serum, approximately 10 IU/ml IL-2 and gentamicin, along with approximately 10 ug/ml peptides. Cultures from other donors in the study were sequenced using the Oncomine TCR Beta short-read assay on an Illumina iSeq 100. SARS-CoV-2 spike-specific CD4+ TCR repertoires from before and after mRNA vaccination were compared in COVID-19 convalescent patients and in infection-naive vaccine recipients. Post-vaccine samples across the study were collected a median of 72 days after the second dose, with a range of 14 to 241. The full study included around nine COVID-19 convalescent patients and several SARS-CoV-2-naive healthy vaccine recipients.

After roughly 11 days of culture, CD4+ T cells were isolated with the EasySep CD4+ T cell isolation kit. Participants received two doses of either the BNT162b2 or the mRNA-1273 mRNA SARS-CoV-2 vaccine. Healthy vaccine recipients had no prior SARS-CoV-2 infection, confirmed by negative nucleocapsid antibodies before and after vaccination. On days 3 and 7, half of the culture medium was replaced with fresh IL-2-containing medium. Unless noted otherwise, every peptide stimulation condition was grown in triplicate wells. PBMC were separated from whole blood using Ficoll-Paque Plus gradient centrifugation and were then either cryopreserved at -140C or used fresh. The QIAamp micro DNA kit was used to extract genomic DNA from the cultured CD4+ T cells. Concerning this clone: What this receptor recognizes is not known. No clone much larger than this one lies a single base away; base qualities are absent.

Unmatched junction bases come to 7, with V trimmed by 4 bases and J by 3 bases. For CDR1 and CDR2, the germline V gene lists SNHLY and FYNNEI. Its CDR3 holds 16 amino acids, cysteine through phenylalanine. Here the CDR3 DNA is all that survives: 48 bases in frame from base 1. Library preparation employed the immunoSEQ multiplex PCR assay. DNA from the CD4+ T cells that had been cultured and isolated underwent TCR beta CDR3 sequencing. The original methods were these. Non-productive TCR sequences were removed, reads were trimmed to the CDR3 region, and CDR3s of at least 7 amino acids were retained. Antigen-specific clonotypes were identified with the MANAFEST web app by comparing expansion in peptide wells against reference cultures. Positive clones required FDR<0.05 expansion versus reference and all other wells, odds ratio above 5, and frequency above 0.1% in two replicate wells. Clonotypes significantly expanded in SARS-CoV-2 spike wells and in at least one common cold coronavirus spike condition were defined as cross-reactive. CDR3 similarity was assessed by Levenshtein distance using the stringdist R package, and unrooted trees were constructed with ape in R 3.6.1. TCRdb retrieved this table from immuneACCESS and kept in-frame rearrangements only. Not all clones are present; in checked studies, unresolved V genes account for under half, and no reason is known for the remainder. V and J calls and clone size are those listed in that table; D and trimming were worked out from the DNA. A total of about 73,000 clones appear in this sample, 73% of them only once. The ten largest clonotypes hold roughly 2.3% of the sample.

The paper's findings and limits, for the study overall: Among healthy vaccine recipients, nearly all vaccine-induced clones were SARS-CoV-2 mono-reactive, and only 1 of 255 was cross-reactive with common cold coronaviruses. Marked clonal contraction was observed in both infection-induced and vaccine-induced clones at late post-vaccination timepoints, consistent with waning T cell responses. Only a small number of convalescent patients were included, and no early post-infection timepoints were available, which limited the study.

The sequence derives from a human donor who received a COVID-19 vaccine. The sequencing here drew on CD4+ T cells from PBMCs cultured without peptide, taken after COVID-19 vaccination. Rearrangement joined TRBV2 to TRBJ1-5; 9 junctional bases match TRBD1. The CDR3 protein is CASSAGTGISNQPQHF. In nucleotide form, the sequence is TGTGCCAGCAGTGCCGGGACAGGGATTTCCAATCAGCCCCAGCATTTT.